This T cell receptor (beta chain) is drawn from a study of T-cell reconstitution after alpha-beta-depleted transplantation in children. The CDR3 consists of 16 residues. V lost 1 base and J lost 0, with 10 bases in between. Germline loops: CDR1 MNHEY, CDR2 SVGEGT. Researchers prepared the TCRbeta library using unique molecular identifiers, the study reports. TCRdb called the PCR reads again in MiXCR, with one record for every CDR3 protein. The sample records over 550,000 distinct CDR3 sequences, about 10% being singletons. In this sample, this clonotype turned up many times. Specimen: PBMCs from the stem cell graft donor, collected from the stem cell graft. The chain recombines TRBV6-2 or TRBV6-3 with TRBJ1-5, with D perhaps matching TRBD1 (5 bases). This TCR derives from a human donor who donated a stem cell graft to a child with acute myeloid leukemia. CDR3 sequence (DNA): TGTGCCAGCAGTTACTTTGGGGCTTATAGCAATCAGCCCCAGCATTTT. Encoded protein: CASSYFGAYSNQPQHF.